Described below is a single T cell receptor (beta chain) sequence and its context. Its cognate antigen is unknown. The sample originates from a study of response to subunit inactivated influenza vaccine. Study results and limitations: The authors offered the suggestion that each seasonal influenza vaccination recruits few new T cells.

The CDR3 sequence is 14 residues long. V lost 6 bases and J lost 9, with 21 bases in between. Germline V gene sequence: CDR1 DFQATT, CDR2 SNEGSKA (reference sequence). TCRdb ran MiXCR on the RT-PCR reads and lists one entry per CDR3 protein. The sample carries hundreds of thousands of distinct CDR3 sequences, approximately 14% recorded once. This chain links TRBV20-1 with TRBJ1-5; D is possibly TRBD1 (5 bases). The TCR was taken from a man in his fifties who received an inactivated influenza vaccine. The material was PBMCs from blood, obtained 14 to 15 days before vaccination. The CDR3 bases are TGCAGTGCCGGGCGGCCCTACCGGGGACCGCCCCAGCATTTT. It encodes CSAGRPYRGPPQHF.